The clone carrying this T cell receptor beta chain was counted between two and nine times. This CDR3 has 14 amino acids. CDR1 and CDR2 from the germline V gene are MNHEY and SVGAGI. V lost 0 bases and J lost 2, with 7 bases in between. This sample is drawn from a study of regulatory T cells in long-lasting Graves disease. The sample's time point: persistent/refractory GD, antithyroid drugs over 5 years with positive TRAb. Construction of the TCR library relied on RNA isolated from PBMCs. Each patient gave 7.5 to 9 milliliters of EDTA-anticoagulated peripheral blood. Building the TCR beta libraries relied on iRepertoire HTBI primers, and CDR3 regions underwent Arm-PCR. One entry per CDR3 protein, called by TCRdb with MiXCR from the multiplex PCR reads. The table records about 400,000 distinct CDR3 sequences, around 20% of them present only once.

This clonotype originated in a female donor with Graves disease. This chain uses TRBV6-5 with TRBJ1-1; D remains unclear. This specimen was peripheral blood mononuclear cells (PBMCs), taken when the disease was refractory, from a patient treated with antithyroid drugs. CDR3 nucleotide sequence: TGTGCCAGCAGTTACTCGGGTATCAACACTGAAGCTTTCTTT. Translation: CASSYSGINTEAFF.